Below, one TCR beta chain is given with its context. Germline V lookup: CDR1 SSHAT, CDR2 FNYEAQ (reference sequence). CDR3 length: 14 amino acids. V was cut by 6 bases and J by 2 bases, with 13 bases left in between. TCRdb's copy holds only in-frame clones and misses some; the assay was immunoSEQ multiplex PCR. This table holds some 370,000 clones, roughly four fifths found once. These data belong to a study of Ad26.COV2.S vaccination and SARS-CoV-2 variants. Noted treatment: approximately 18 received Ad26.COV2.S at low or high dose, single or two shots; several received placebo; per-sample allocation not given. Sampling happened 63 days after the first vaccine or placebo injection.

The sequence came from a person aged 18-60 years who received the Ad26.COV2.S COVID-19 vaccine or a placebo. The chain combines TRBV7-7 with TRBJ2-5; TRBD2 might be the D (7 bases). The sample was peripheral blood, taken in a trial of Ad26.COV2.S vaccine versus placebo. The CDR3 sequence: CASSQKGGQETQYF. CDR3 coding DNA: TGTGCCAGCAGTCAAAAGGGGGGGCAAGAGACCCAGTACTTC.